This TCR beta chain was recorded in a study of immune evolution from preneoplasia to lung adenocarcinoma (dated by TCRdb to the early 2020s). About the investigation overall: No AAH lesions showed HLA loss of heterozygosity, compared with about 7.2% of AIS, around 15% of MIA and under 35% of ADC lesions. The study used immune gene expression, TCR sequencing and multiplex immunofluorescence to profile the immune contexture of lung adenocarcinoma precursors and invasive adenocarcinoma. Resected precursor lesions (AAH, AIS, MIA) and invasive adenocarcinomas were each compared against paired morphologically normal lung tissue. The sample size was set by how many specimens were available, not by a prior power calculation. The immune data were integrated with whole exome sequencing and methylation data obtained from the same cohort of nodules. The overall cohort was made up of a few dozen patients with pulmonary nodules who had surgical resection. A total of 45 to 55 patients contributed TCR sequencing data. The study reported that fewer than 120 samples were used for TCR sequencing. POLYSOLVER was used to infer Class I HLA alleles from exome data, while LOHHLA was used to detect allele-specific HLA loss.

The study at large found these results: Because all patients were from Japan and China, applicability to Western populations was uncertain. Clonality was highest in normal lung, while later-stage lesions appeared to have lower clonality but higher T cell density and diversity. T cell clonality was highest in KRAS-mutant nodules compared with EGFR-mutant or double wild-type lesions. Findings were based on association rather than direct causation; larger cohorts with long-term follow-up and longitudinal biopsies were deemed needed. Normal lung had the highest top T cell clone frequencies, and these frequencies appeared to fall progressively from AAH through AIS, MIA and invasive adenocarcinoma.

CDR1 LGHNA and CDR2 YSLEER are derived from the germline V gene. The CDR3 runs 15 residues from the cysteine to the phenylalanine. The CDR3 DNA has 45 bases and is translated from base 1. The junction carries 9 bases between V and J, which are trimmed by 0 bases and 1 base respectively. Concerning this clone itself: Its binding antigen is unknown. No per-base quality is available; no much larger clone lies one base away.

Using the immunoSEQ hsTCRbeta Kit, TCR beta CDR3 regions were sequenced from DNA. The source study handled its data this way. TCR sequencing data were analysed with the ImmunoSEQ Analyzer. T cell clonality was defined as 1 minus Pielou's evenness, calculated on productive rearrangements. The inverse Simpson index, applied to productive templates, was used to measure T cell diversity. T cell density was expressed as TCR beta template counts normalized to usable DNA, with usable DNA estimated by amplifying and sequencing housekeeping genes. Two-sided Kruskal-Wallis tests were used to compare TCR metrics between histologic stages. TCRdb's version of the immuneACCESS table is confined to in-frame rearrangements and falls short of the full clone set. An unresolved V gene accounts for under half of the shortfall where checked; the remainder is of unknown origin. Clone size and V and J calls were adopted from that table, with D and trimming inferred from the DNA. The sample table records approximately 4,200 clones; 83% of these occur just once. Of the sample, roughly 3.3% falls within the top ten clones.

Resection was performed on patients in Japan or China between the mid-2010s and the late 2010s. The histologic diagnosis of each case was independently confirmed on H&E slides by two lung cancer pathologists. Macro-dissection after pathologic assessment enriched premalignant or tumor cells for nucleic acid extraction. FFPE tissue was used for DNA isolation with the AllPrep DNA/RNA FFPE Kit. This TCR was recovered from a person aged 55 to 75 with lung adenocarcinoma. This receptor chain uses TRBV4-3 and TRBJ1-2; the D gene lacks a confident call. The sample was FFPE minimally invasive lung adenocarcinoma tissue. The cell subset or site label, as the study defines it: micro-invasive lung adenocarcinoma (MIA). The DNA sequence reads TGCGCCAGCAGCCAAGACGTAGGGTTTAACTATGGCTACACCTTC. This yields the protein CASSQDVGFNYGYTF.